These 20 T cell receptor beta chains were sequenced from one sample in a study of cytomegalovirus exposure and HLA in healthy donors. With 60 Vbeta and 13 Jbeta primers, the PCR was carried out. Assay: immunoSEQ multiplex PCR; the TCRdb copy retains only in-frame clones and omits some. This table has 150,000 to 200,000 clones, 70% to 90% appearing once. Sequencing input: PBMCs. Receptors were obtained from a man aged 18-30 years in good health and CMV-seropositive.

This sequence joins TRBV2 and TRBJ1-4; D not resolved. The germline V gene has CDR1 SNHLY and CDR2 FYNNEI. Between the trimmed V and J ends, which lost 7 bases and 4 bases, there was a span of 13 bases. The CDR3 consists of 14 residues. In DNA form, the CDR3 reads TGTGCCAGCACTCGGGGTTTCGATAATGAAAAACTGTTTTTT. Amino acids: CASTRGFDNEKLFF.

The chain combines TRBV5-1 with TRBJ1-1, with D perhaps matching TRBD1 (6 bases). The CDR3 sequence is 11 residues long. V gave up 7 bases and J gave up 4 bases, with 8 bases separating them. CDR1 and CDR2 (germline): SGHRS, YFSETQ. The CDR3 spells CASAGATEAFF. CDR3 DNA sequence: TGCGCCAGCGCGGGGGCCACTGAAGCTTTCTTT.

The chain joins TRBV7-7 to TRBJ1-4, with a weak D call TRBD1 (5 bases). V lost 3 bases and J 5 bases, leaving 10 bases between the germline ends. Germline V CDR1 and CDR2: SSHAT, FNYEAQ (reference sequence). The CDR3 extends over 14 amino acids. The CDR3 sequence is CASSFGGENEKLFF. The CDR3 DNA reads TGTGCCAGCAGCTTCGGGGGGGAGAATGAAAAACTGTTTTTT.

This chain connects TRBV5-1 to TRBJ2-2; D ambiguous. V was cut by 7 bases and J by 3 bases, with 13 bases left in between. CDR3 length: 14 residues. The germline CDR1 and CDR2 sequences are SGHRS and YFSETQ. This CDR3 is CASSPEAYTGELFF. CDR3 coding DNA: TGCGCCAGCTCACCCGAAGCTTACACCGGGGAGCTGTTTTTT.

V and J are TRBV25-1 and TRBJ1-4; D gene unclear. From germline, CDR1 is MGHDK and CDR2 SYGVNS. Between the trimmed V and J ends, which lost 2 bases and 8 bases, there was a span of 15 bases. The CDR3 is made up of 15 amino acids. CDR3 coding DNA: TGTGCCAGCAGTGAAGATGGTACCAAACGGGAAAAACTGTTTTTT. Its translation is CASSEDGTKREKLFF.

This clone turned up a few times. J is TRBJ1-1 and V is TRBV4-1, with a tentative D call TRBD1 (6 bases). This CDR3 has 14 amino acids. Trimming pared 5 bases from V and 5 bases from J, leaving 15 bases between. From germline, CDR1 is MGHRA and CDR2 YSYEKL. The CDR3 loop reads CASSYPGVGTEAFF. The DNA for the CDR3 is TGCGCCAGCAGCTACCCAGGGGTAGGGACTGAAGCTTTCTTT.

The rearrangement uses TRBV6-6 and TRBJ2-3; weak D call: TRBD2 (7 bases). This CDR3 is built from 15 residues. Per the germline V gene, CDR1 is MNHNY and CDR2 is SVGAGI (reference sequence). Trimming removed 0 bases from V and 2 bases from J, with 9 bases in between. Written as DNA, the CDR3 is TGTGCCAGCAGTTACTCGGGGGGGGCCACAGATACGCAGTATTTT. It yields the protein CASSYSGGATDTQYF.

This chain uses TRBV7-9 with TRBJ2-1; a possible D gene is TRBD2 (6 bases). The CDR3 has 16 residues. The V end lost 2 bases, the J end lost 0 bases, and 11 bases lay between the germline ends. Germline V gives CDR1 SEHNR, CDR2 FQNEAQ (reference sequence). The CDR3 bases are TGTGCCAGCAGCTTACCCGGGACTCTCTCCTACAATGAGCAGTTCTTC. Translating it yields CASSLPGTLSYNEQFF.

The V and J genes are TRBV6-5 and TRBJ2-7; D gene uncertain. Per the germline V gene, CDR1 is MNHEY and CDR2 is SVGAGI. The V end lost 0 bases, the J end lost 3 bases, and 9 bases lay between the germline ends. The CDR3 runs 14 residues. CDR3 region: CASSYSMTGYEQYF. In DNA form, the CDR3 reads TGTGCCAGCAGTTACTCGATGACGGGCTACGAGCAGTACTTC.

The J gene is TRBJ1-2, the V gene TRBV5-6; 8 nucleotides align to TRBD1. Germline V gives CDR1 SGHDT, CDR2 YYEEEE. This CDR3 is built from 15 residues. Losses at the gene ends were 1 base for V and 6 bases for J; bases not matched to a gene: 8. Written as DNA, the CDR3 is TGTGCCAGCAGCTTGTTAGGGACAGGCCCCAATGGCTACACCTTC. Protein sequence: CASSLLGTGPNGYTF.

The rearrangement joins TRBV27 to TRBJ2-2; D not resolved. The CDR3 runs to 15 residues. In germline, CDR1 is MNHEY, CDR2 SMNVEV (reference sequence). Between the trimmed V and J ends, which lost 5 bases and 4 bases, there was a span of 14 bases. The DNA of the CDR3 is TGTGCCAGCAGTCTGAGCCCTTCGTCCACCGGGGAGCTGTTTTTT. This encodes CASSLSPSSTGELFF.

V usage is TRBV2 and J usage is TRBJ2-7, with 7 bases lining up with TRBD1. V shed 7 bases and J 2 bases; nucleotides not matched to a gene: 8. The length of the CDR3 is 14 residues. Germline-derived CDR1 and CDR2 are SNHLY and FYNNEI. The CDR3, as DNA: TGTGCCAGCACCTCCCGGGACAGAACCTACGAGCAGTACTTC. Its translation is CASTSRDRTYEQYF.

As DNA, the CDR3 is TGTGCCAGCAGCGTCACCCCAGGCTTGGAGACCCAGTACTTC. Its protein product is CASSVTPGLETQYF. This chain links TRBV9 with TRBJ2-5; D remains ambiguous. This CDR3 has 14 residues. The V gene lost 2 bases and the J gene lost 5 bases, with 13 bases spanning the gap. CDR1 and CDR2 from the germline V gene are SGDLS and YYNGEE.

The chain is built from TRBV7-7 and TRBJ2-5, with D hard to call. V shed 1 base and J shed 3 bases, with 9 bases lying between them. Germline assignment: CDR1 SSHAT and CDR2 FNYEAQ (reference sequence). The CDR3 consists of 14 residues. CDR3 sequence reads: CASSLDMAEETQYF. CDR3 sequence (DNA): TGTGCCAGCAGCTTAGATATGGCAGAAGAGACCCAGTACTTC. The full variable domain, with the rest looked up from reference TRBV7-7 and TRBJ2-5, is GAGVSQSPRYKVTKRGQDVTLRCDPISSHATLYWYQQALGQGPEFLTYFNYEAQPDKSGLPSDRFSAERPEGSISTLTIQRTEQRDSAMYRCASSLDMAEETQYFGPGTRLLVL.

The chain couples TRBV29-1 to TRBJ1-2, with 7 positions matching TRBD1. Trimming cost V 7 bases and J 2 bases; bases outside gene matches: 10. CDR3 size: 14 residues. CDR1 and CDR2 from the germline V gene are SQVTM and ANQGSEA. The CDR3 DNA is TGCAGCGCAGACAGGGCCAAGGAGAACTATGGCTACACCTTC. As protein: CSADRAKENYGYTF.

This clone was counted once. The chain joins TRBV6-5 to TRBJ2-5, with a weak D call TRBD1 (5 bases). The V end lost 5 bases, the J end lost 1 base, and 11 bases lay between the germline ends. Per the germline V gene, CDR1 is MNHEY and CDR2 is SVGAGI. The CDR3 consists of 14 residues. CDR3 DNA sequence: TGTGCCAGCAGTGAAGGGGCAGTCCAAGAGACCCAGTACTTC. It codes for CASSEGAVQETQYF.

V and J are TRBV9 and TRBJ1-1; D possibly corresponds to TRBD1 (5 bases). The CDR3 runs 17 residues. Germline assignment: CDR1 SGDLS and CDR2 YYNGEE. V was trimmed by 0 bases and J by 6 bases, leaving 21 bases between them. CDR3 loop: CASSVDGTWGEIAEAFF. CDR3 DNA: TGTGCCAGCAGCGTAGACGGGACGTGGGGGGAGATAGCTGAAGCTTTCTTT.

This sequence joins TRBV2 and TRBJ2-7, with TRBD1 matching over 7 bases. CDR1 and CDR2 from the germline V gene are SNHLY and FYNNEI. The CDR3 has 13 amino acids. Trimming took 7 bases from V and 2 from J; bases not matched to a gene: 5. The CDR3 region has the DNA TGTGCCAGCACCGGACAGGAAACCTACGAGCAGTACTTC. Its translation is CASTGQETYEQYF.

V gene TRBV9 combines with J gene TRBJ1-1; a weak D match, TRBD1 (6 bases). Deletions cut 3 bases from V and 1 base from J, with 13 bases between. The CDR3 sequence is 15 residues long. CDR1 and CDR2 (germline): SGDLS, YYNGEE. CDR3 bases: TGTGCCAGCAGCGCCCTACAGGGAGCGAACACTGAAGCTTTCTTT. Amino acids: CASSALQGANTEAFF.

V usage is TRBV5-4 and J usage is TRBJ1-5, with a weak D call TRBD1 (5 bases). The CDR3 has 15 residues. The germline V and J ends were trimmed by 1 base and 5 bases, with 13 bases remaining between them. Germline CDR1 is SGHNT and CDR2 is YYREEE (reference sequence). The CDR3 is CASSLLGRGDQPQHF. Here the CDR3 DNA reads TGTGCCAGCAGCTTGTTGGGGCGCGGGGATCAGCCCCAGCATTTT.